These T cell receptor beta chains were read from a single sample in a study of OX40 agonist ivuxolimab in advanced cancers. Sequenced by immunoSEQ multiplex PCR; TCRdb stores in-frame clones only, minus some. The sample carries around 72,000 clones, just over 85% recorded once. The sequencing used CD4+ or CD8+ T cells sorted from blood, collected in a trial of the OX40 agonist ivuxolimab. The receptors shown here come from an adult with an advanced solid tumor such as melanoma, head and neck, liver or kidney cancer. CDR3s include the opening cysteine and the closing phenylalanine or tryptophan. D genes are given only for firm matches. Some rows have no size entry. The others give once, few or many, or a class for an expanded clone.

>.|14|TRBD1|TRBV2|TRBJ2-7
TGTGCCAGCGGCGGGACAGGGGGTTCCTACGAGCAGTACTTC
CASGGTGGSYEQYF
>.|15|.|TRBV6-1|TRBJ1-2
TGTGCCAGCAGTGAGTTTCGGGCGTCTAACTATGGCTACACCTTC
CASSEFRASNYGYTF
>few|11|.|TRBV2|TRBJ1-4
TGTGCCAGCAGTGATGTCGAAAAACTGTTTTTT
CASSDVEKLFF
>.|14|TRBD1|TRBV28|TRBJ1-5
TGTGCCAGCAGTTTAAGAGGGGGCGCTCGGCCCCAGCATTTT
CASSLRGGARPQHF
>.|17|TRBD2|TRBV7-9|TRBJ2-3
TGTGCCAGCAGCCCCCGGACTAGCGGGGTGCGCACAGGTACGCAGTATTTT
CASSPRTSGVRTGTQYF
>once|15|.|TRBV2|TRBJ2-1
TGTGCCAGCAGTCCCAGTGGGCTAGAGGCCTATGAGCAGTTCTTC
CASSPSGLEAYEQFF
>.|17|TRBD2|TRBV11-2|TRBJ2-7
TGTGCCAGCAGCCTGGGCGGGGCGGGAGAATACTCCTACGAGCAGTACTTC
CASSLGGAGEYSYEQYF
>once|15|.|TRBV27|TRBJ1-1
TGTGCCAGCAGTTTCCGGGGGATTGTGAGGGGTGAAGCTTTCTTT
CASSFRGIVRGEAFF
>.|12|.|TRBV29-1|TRBJ2-7
TGCAGCGCCGGAGGGGGCTATGAAGAGCAGTACTTC
CSAGGGYEEQYF
>few|13|.|TRBV30|TRBJ1-1
TGTGCCTGGAGTGTACTCAGTAACACTGAAGCTTTCTTT
CAWSVLSNTEAFF
>few|11|.|TRBV6-1|TRBJ1-1
TGTGCCAGCAGTGGAGGGGTAGGTGCTTTCTTT
CASSGGVGAFF
>.|14|.|TRBV10-1|TRBJ2-1
TGCGCCAGCAGTGGCCGGACGGCCAGGAATGAGCAGTTCTTC
CASSGRTARNEQFF
>.|19|TRBD2|TRBV11-1|TRBJ2-1
TGTGCCAGCAGCTCCTTCCTGGGACTAGCGGGAGGGGGGTTTGGCGAGCAGTTCTTC
CASSSFLGLAGGGFGEQFF
>.|14|TRBD1|TRBV7-9|TRBJ1-2
TGTGCCAGCAGCCGGCCCACAGGGGGTGATGGCTACACCTTC
CASSRPTGGDGYTF
>.|13|.|TRBV7-3|TRBJ2-5
TGTGCCAGCAGCCCCCCGGGGGGCGAGACCCAGTACTTC
CASSPPGGETQYF
>.|15|TRBD2|TRBV7-9|TRBJ2-1
TGTGCCAGCAGTCAAGGACTAGCTGGCTACAATGAGCAGTTCTTC
CASSQGLAGYNEQFF
>.|16|TRBD1|TRBV6-5|TRBJ1-1
TGTGCCAGCAGTTACTGGGGGACAGGGAAGAACACTGAAGCTTTCTTT
CASSYWGTGKNTEAFF
>.|13|.|TRBV4-1|TRBJ1-2
TGCGCCAGCAGCCAACGAGAGGTCTATGGCTACACCTTC
CASSQREVYGYTF
>.|12|TRBD1|TRBV19|TRBJ2-7
TGTGCCAGCGGACAGGGGAACTACGAGCAGTACTTC
CASGQGNYEQYF
>.|12|.|TRBV18|TRBJ2-5
TGTGCCAGCTCAGGACTCCAAGAGACCCAGTACTTC
CASSGLQETQYF
>.|13|.|TRBV6-1|TRBJ2-5
TGTGCCAGCACATACAGGGACCAAGAGACCCAGTACTTC
CASTYRDQETQYF
>.|15|.|TRBV7-2|TRBJ2-7
TGTGCCAGCAGCTTAGTGGCACGAAGCTCCTACGAGCAGTACTTC
CASSLVARSSYEQYF
>.|16|.|TRBV19|TRBJ2-2
TGTGCCAGTACCGCAAGGGGGGACGTAAACACCGGGGAGCTGTTTTTT
CASTARGDVNTGELFF
>.|14|.|TRBV5-1|TRBJ2-2
TGCGCCAGCAGCTTGAAAGGGGGCACCGGGGAGCTGTTTTTT
CASSLKGGTGELFF
>few|15|.|TRBV19|TRBJ2-5
TGTGCCAGTAGTAGGGGGGGCGCGAGTCAAGAGACCCAGTACTTC
CASSRGGASQETQYF
>.|14|TRBD1|TRBV29-1|TRBJ2-1
TGCAGCGTTGTGGGACAGGGGCACCACAATGAGCAGTTCTTC
CSVVGQGHHNEQFF
>.|13|.|TRBV27|TRBJ1-2
TGTGCCAGCAGTTTGGGGGGGGACTATGGCTACACCTTC
CASSLGGDYGYTF
>.|15|TRBD1|TRBV2|TRBJ2-7
TGTGCCAGCATCCGGGAGGGACAGGGGGCCGGAGAGCAGTACTTC
CASIREGQGAGEQYF
>.|14|TRBD1|TRBV6-6|TRBJ1-1
TGTGCCAGCAGCCCGGGACAGGGGAACACTGAAGCTTTCTTT
CASSPGQGNTEAFF
>.|14|.|TRBV7-3|TRBJ1-1
TGTGCCACCCAGACGGTTACTATGAACACTGAAGCTTTCTTT
CATQTVTMNTEAFF
>.|12|.|TRBV5-6|TRBJ1-1
TGTGCCAGCAGCTTTGGACAGCTTGAAGCTTTCTTT
CASSFGQLEAFF
>once|15|TRBD2|TRBV18|TRBJ2-1
TGTGCCAGCTCACCCGGACTAGCGGGAGCCGATGAGCAGTTCTTC
CASSPGLAGADEQFF
>.|16|TRBD1|TRBV5-1|TRBJ2-1
TGCGCCAGCAGCTTAAACCCGGGACAGGCAAACAATGAGCAGTTCTTC
CASSLNPGQANNEQFF
>.|14|.|TRBV9|TRBJ1-2
TGTGCCAGCAGCGTAGTGTCCGGCTACTATGGCTACACCTTC
CASSVVSGYYGYTF
>few|15|.|TRBV4-1|TRBJ1-1
TGCGCCAGCAGCCAAGACAGTCACAGGGACACTGAAGCTTTCTTT
CASSQDSHRDTEAFF
>.|13|.|TRBV19|TRBJ2-1
TGTGCCAGTAGTATAGATATTAGGGGTGAGCAGTTCTTC
CASSIDIRGEQFF
>.|15|TRBD1|TRBV11-2|TRBJ2-2
TGTGCCAGCCGACCGACAGGGGTGGGGACCGGGGAGCTGTTTTTT
CASRPTGVGTGELFF
>.|11|.|TRBV29-1|TRBJ1-1
TGCAGCGTTGCTCCTGCAGGTGAAGCTTTCTTT
CSVAPAGEAFF
>.|14|.|TRBV7-9|TRBJ2-7
TGTGCCAGCAGCTTTAGTCAGGCGTCCTACGAGCAGTACTTC
CASSFSQASYEQYF
>.|15|TRBD1|TRBV11-3|TRBJ2-1
TGTGCCAGCAGCTTAGAGCAGGGGGCTGGGTATGAGCAGTTCTTC
CASSLEQGAGYEQFF
>.|16|.|TRBV5-1|TRBJ2-4
TGCGCCAGCAGCTCCGGGACTCCGGAGGCCAAAAACATTCAGTACTTC
CASSSGTPEAKNIQYF
>.|14|.|TRBV4-3|TRBJ1-2
TGCGCCAGCAGCACCCGGGGAGGGGGCTATGGCTACACCTTC
CASSTRGGGYGYTF
>.|12|.|TRBV19|TRBJ2-7
TGTGCCAGTAGTCGGACAGAGTACGAGCAGTACTTC
CASSRTEYEQYF
>few|16|.|TRBV11-2|TRBJ2-5
TGTGCCAGCAGCTTAGTGGTGGGACAATTCTCAGGGACCCAGTACTTC
CASSLVVGQFSGTQYF
>.|14|.|TRBV4-1|TRBJ1-5
TGCGCCAGCAGCTTACGGCACAGGGATCAGCCCCAGCATTTT
CASSLRHRDQPQHF
>.|13|.|TRBV11-1|TRBJ2-5
TGTGCCAGCAGCCCTGGACAGCGGGAGACCCAGTACTTC
CASSPGQRETQYF
>.|13|.|TRBV18|TRBJ1-2
TGTGCCAGCTCACCCGACAGAGGGTATGGCTACACCTTC
CASSPDRGYGYTF
>.|13|.|TRBV27|TRBJ2-3
TGTGCCAGCCACACCCAGAGAACAGATACGCAGTATTTT
CASHTQRTDTQYF
>.|14|.|TRBV14|TRBJ1-2
TGTGCCAGCAGCCAAGGGTTTATAAGTGGTGGCTACACCTTC
CASSQGFISGGYTF
>.|12|.|TRBV7-2|TRBJ2-5
TGTGCCAGCAGCTTCCGTTGGGGAACCCAGTACTTC
CASSFRWGTQYF
>.|14|.|TRBV5-8|TRBJ2-7
TGTGCCAGCAGCTTAGGCAGGCGATCCTACGAGCAGTACTTC
CASSLGRRSYEQYF
>.|13|.|TRBV5-4|TRBJ1-2
TGTGCCAGCAGCCAAGACAGTTCCTATGGCTACACCTTC
CASSQDSSYGYTF
>.|13|.|TRBV5-4|TRBJ2-5
TGTGCCAGCAGCCCCTGGGGTGAAGGAGCCCAGTACTTC
CASSPWGEGAQYF
>.|14|TRBD1|TRBV19|TRBJ1-3
TGTGCCAGTAGAGGACAGGGCTCTGGAAACACCATATATTTT
CASRGQGSGNTIYF
>.|15|.|TRBV2|TRBJ2-4
TGTGCCAGCACTCTGGACCGGGTGAAGGAAAACATTCAGTACTTC
CASTLDRVKENIQYF
>.|13|.|TRBV6-5|TRBJ2-5
TGTGCCAGCAGTTATCAGTACCAAGAGACCCAGTACTTC
CASSYQYQETQYF
>.|14|.|TRBV5-1|TRBJ2-1
TGCGCCAGCTCGGGGGGACACCAAGTGGGTGAGCAGTTCTTC
CASSGGHQVGEQFF